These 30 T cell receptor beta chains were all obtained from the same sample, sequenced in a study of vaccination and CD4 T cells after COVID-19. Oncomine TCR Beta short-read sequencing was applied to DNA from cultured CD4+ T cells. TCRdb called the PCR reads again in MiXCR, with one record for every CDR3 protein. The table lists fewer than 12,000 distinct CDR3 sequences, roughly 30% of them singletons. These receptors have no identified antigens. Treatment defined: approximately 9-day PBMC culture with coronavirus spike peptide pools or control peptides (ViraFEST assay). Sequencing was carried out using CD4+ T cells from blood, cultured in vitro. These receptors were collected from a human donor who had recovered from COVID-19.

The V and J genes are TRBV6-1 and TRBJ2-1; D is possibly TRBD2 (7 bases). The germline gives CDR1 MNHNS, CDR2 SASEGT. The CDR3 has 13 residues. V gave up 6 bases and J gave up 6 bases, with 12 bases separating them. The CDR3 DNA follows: TGTGCCAGCAGGCAAGGGGGGGGCAATGAGCAGTTCTTC. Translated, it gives CASRQGGGNEQFF.

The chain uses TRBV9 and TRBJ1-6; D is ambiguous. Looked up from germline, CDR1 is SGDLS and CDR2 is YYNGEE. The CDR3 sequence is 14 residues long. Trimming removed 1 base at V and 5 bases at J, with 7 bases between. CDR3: CASSVRQDNSPLHF. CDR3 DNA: TGTGCCAGCAGCGTACGTCAAGATAATTCACCCCTCCACTTT.

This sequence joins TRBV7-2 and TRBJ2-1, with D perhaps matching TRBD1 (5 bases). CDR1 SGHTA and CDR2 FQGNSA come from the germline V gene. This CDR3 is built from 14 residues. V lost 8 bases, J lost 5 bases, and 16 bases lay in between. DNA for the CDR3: TGTGCCAGCTTGGTGAGGCAGGGTGACAATGAGCAGTTCTTC. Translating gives CASLVRQGDNEQFF.

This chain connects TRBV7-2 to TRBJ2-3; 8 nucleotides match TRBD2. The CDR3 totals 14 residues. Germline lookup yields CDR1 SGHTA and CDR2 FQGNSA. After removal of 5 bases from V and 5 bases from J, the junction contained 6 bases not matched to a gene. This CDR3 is CASSAGGALDTQYF. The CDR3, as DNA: TGTGCCAGCAGCGCCGGGGGGGCCCTAGATACGCAGTATTTT. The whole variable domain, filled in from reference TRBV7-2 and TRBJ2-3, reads GAGVSQSPSNKVTEKGKDVELRCDPISGHTALYWYRQSLGQGLEFLIYFQGNSAPDKSGLPSDRFSAERTGGSVSTLTIQRTQQEDSAVYLCASSAGGALDTQYFGPGTRLTVL.

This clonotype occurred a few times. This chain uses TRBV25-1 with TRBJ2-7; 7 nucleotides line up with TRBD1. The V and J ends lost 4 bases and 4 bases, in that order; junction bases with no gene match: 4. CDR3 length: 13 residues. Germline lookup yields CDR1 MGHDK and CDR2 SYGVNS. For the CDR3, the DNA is TGTGCCAGCAGTGCTACAGGGGTGTACGAGCAGTACTTC. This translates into CASSATGVYEQYF.

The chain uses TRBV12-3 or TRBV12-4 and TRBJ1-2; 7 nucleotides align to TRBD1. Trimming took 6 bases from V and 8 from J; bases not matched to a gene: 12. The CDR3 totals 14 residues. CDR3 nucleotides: TGTGCCAGCAGCAAACGACAGGGATTGGGGGGCTACACCTTC. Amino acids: CASSKRQGLGGYTF.

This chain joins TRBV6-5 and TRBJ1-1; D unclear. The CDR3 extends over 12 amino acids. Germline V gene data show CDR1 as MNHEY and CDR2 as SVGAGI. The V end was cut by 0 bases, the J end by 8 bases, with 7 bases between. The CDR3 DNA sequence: TGTGCCAGCAGTTACTCGATAGAAGAAGCTTTCTTT. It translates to CASSYSIEEAFF.

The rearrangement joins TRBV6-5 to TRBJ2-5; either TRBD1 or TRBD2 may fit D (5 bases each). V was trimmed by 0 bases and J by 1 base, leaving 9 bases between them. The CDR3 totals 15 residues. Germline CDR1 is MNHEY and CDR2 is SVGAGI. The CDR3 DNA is TGTGCCAGCAGTTACTCGAGAGGGACCCAAGAGACCCAGTACTTC. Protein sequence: CASSYSRGTQETQYF.

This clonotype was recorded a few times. CDR3 residues: CALMAEGNGYEQYF. In nucleotides, the CDR3 is TGTGCCCTGATGGCGGAAGGGAACGGCTACGAGCAGTACTTC. The rearrangement links TRBV30 to TRBJ2-7, with D uncertain. Germline CDR1 is GTSNPN and CDR2 is SVGIG (reference sequence). Trimming shortened V by 8 bases and J by 3 bases, and 20 bases separated the two germline ends. CDR3 length equals 14 residues. The whole variable domain, remainder taken from reference TRBV30 and TRBJ2-7, is SQTIHQWPATLVQPVGSPLSLECTVEGTSNPNLYWYRQAAGRGLQLLFYSVGIGQISSEVPQNLSASRPQDRQFILSSKKLLLSDSGFYLCALMAEGNGYEQYFGPGTRLTVT.

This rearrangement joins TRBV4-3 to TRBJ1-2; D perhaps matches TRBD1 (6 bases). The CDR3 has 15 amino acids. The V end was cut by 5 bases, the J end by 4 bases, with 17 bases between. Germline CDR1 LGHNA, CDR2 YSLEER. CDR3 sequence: CASSSTGRKSYGYTF. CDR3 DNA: TGCGCCAGCAGCTCGACAGGAAGGAAATCCTATGGCTACACCTTC.

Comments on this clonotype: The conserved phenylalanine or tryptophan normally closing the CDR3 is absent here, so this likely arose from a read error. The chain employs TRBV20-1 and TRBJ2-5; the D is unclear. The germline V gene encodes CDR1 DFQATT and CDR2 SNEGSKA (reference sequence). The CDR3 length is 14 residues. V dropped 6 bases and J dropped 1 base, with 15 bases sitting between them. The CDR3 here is CSATPSGSQETQYL. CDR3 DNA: TGCAGTGCCACACCTTCGGGCAGCCAAGAGACCCAGTACCTC.

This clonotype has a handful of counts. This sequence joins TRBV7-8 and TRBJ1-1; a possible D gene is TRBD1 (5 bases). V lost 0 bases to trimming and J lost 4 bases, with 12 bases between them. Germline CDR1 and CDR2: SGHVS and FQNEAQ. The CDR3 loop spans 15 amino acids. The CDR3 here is CASSLARGVPTEAFF. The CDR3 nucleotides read TGTGCCAGCAGCTTAGCGAGAGGGGTTCCCACTGAAGCTTTCTTT. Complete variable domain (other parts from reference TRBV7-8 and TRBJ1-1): GAGVSQSPRYKVAKRGQDVALRCDPISGHVSLFWYQQALGQGPEFLTYFQNEAQLDKSGLPSDRFFAERPEGSVSTLKIQRTQQEDSAVYLCASSLARGVPTEAFFGQGTRLTVV.

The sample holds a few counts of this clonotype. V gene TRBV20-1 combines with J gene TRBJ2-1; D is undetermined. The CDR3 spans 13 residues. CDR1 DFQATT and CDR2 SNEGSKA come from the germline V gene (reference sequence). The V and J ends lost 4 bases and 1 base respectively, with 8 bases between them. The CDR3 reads CSATAPSYNEQFF. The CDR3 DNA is TGCAGTGCTACGGCTCCTTCCTACAATGAGCAGTTCTTC.

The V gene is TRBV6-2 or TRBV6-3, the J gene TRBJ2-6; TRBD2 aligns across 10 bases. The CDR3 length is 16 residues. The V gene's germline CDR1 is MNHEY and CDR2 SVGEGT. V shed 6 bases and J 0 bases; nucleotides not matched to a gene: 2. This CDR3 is CASRLAGFSGANVLTF. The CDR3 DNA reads TGTGCCAGCAGACTAGCGGGGTTCTCTGGGGCCAACGTCCTGACTTTC.

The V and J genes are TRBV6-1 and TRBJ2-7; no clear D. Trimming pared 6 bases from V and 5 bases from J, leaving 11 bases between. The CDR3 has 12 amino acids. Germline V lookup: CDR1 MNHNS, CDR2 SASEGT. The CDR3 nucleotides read TGTGCCAGCAGCCGTGACAATAACGAGCAGTACTTC. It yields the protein CASSRDNNEQYF.

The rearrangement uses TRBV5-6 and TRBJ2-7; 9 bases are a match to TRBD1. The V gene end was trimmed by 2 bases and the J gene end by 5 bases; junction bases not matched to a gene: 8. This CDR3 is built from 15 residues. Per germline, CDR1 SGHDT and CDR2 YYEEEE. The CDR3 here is CASSFGTGRGDEQYF. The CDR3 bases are TGTGCCAGCAGCTTCGGGACAGGGCGTGGGGACGAGCAGTACTTC. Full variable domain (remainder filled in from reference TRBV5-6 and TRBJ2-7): DAGVTQSPTHLIKTRGQQVTLRCSPKSGHDTVSWYQQALGQGPQFIFQYYEEEERQRGNFPDRFSGHQFPNYSSELNVNALLLGDSALYLCASSFGTGRGDEQYFGPGTRLTVT.

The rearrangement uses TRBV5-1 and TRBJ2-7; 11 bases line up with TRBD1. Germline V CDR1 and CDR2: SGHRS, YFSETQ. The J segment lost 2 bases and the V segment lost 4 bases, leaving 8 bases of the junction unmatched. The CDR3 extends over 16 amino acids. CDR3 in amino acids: CASSTMPGQGAYEQYF. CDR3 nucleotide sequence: TGCGCCAGCAGCACGATGCCGGGACAGGGGGCCTACGAGCAGTACTTC.

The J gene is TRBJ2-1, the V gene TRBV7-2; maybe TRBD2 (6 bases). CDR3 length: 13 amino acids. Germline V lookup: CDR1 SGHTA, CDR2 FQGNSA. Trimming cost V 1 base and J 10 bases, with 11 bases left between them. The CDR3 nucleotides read TGTGCCAGCAGCTTAGTTGGGGCGGGGGAGCAGTTCTTC. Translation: CASSLVGAGEQFF.

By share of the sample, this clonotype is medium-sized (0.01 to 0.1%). The CDR3 sequence is CSANAPDSLTGYGYTF. In DNA form, the CDR3 reads TGCAGTGCTAACGCACCGGACAGTCTAACGGGCTATGGCTACACCTTC. J is TRBJ1-2 and V is TRBV20-1; a weak D match, TRBD1 (6 bases). This CDR3 is 16 amino acids long. The V end lost 4 bases, the J end lost 4 bases, and 22 bases lay between the germline ends. The germline gives CDR1 DFQATT, CDR2 SNEGSKA (reference sequence).

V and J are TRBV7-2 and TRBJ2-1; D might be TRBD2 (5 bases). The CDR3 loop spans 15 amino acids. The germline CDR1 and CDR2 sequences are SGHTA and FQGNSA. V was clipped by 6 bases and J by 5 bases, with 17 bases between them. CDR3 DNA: TGTGCCAGCAGACCGGGATTGGGAGAAAACAATGAGCAGTTCTTC. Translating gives CASRPGLGENNEQFF.

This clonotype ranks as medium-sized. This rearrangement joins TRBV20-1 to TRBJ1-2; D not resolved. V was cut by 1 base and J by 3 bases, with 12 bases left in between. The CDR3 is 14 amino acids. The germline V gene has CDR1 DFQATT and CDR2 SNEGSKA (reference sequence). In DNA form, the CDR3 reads TGCAGTGCTAGAGGGCCGGGCCAGGACTATGGCTACACCTTC. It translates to CSARGPGQDYGYTF.

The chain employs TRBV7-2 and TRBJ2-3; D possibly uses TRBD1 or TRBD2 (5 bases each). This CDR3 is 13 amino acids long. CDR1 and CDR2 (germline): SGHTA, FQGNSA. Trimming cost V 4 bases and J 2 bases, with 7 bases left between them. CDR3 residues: CASSWDHTDTQYF. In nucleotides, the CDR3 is TGTGCCAGCAGCTGGGACCACACAGATACGCAGTATTTT.

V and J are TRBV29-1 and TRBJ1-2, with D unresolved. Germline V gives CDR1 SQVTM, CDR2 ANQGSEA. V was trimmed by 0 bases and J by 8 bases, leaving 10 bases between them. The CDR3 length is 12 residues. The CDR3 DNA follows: TGCAGCGTTGAAGAGGGTTCTAGGGGCTACACCTTC. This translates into CSVEEGSRGYTF.

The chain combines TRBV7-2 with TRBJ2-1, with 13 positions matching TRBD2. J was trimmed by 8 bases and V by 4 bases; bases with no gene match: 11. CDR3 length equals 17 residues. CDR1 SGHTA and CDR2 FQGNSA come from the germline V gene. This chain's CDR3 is CASSWRGTSGTSDEQFF. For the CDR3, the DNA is TGTGCCAGCAGCTGGCGGGGGACTAGCGGGACTTCCGATGAGCAGTTCTTC.

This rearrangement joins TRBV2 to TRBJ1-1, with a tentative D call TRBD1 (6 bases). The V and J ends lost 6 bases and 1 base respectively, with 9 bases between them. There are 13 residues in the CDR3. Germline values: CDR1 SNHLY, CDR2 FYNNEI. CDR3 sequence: CASRIRGNTEAFF. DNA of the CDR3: TGTGCCAGCAGAATCAGGGGGAACACTGAAGCTTTCTTT.

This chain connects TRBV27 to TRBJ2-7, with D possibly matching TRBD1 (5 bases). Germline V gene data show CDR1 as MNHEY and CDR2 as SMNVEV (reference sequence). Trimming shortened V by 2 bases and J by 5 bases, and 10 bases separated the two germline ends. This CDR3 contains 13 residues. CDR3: CASSLAGSHEQYF. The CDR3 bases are TGTGCCAGCAGTTTAGCAGGGTCCCACGAGCAGTACTTC.

The CDR3 region has the DNA TGTGCCAGTGAGGACTTTTACTATGGCTACACCTTC. This encodes CASEDFYYGYTF. The chain uses TRBV19 and TRBJ1-2; D ambiguous. The V end was cut by 8 bases, the J end by 3 bases, with 10 bases between. Germline V gene lookup returns CDR1 LNHDA and CDR2 SQIVND (reference sequence). This CDR3 comprises 12 residues.

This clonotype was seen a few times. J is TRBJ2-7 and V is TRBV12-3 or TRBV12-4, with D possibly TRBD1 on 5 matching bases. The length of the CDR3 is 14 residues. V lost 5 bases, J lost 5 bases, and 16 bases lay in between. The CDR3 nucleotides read TGTGCCAGCAGTACCCCTCCCCTCAGGGACGAGCAGTACTTC. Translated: CASSTPPLRDEQYF.

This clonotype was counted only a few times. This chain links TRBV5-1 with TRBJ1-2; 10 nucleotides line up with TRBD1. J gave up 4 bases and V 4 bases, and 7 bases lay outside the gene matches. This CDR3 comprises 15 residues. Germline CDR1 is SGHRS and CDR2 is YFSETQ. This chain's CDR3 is CASSTTGGDGYGYTF. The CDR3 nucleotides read TGCGCCAGCAGCACGACAGGGGGCGACGGCTATGGCTACACCTTC.

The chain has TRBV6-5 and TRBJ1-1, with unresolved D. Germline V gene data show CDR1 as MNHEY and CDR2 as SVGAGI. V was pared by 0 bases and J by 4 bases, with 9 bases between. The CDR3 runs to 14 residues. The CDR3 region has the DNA TGTGCCAGCAGTTACTCGAAAGTGGGCACTGAAGCTTTCTTT. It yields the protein CASSYSKVGTEAFF.